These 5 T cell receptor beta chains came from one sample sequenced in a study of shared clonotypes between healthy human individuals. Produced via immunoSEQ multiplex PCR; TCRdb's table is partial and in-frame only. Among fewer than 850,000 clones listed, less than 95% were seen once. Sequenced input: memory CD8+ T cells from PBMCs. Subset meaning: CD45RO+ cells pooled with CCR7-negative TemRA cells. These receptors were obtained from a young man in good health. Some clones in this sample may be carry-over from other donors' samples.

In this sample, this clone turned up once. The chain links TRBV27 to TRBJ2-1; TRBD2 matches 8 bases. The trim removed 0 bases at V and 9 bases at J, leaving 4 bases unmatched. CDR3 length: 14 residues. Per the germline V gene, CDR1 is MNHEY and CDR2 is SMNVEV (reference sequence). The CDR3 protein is CASSLSGGAGEQFF. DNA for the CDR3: TGTGCCAGCAGTTTATCCGGGGGGGCTGGTGAGCAGTTCTTC.

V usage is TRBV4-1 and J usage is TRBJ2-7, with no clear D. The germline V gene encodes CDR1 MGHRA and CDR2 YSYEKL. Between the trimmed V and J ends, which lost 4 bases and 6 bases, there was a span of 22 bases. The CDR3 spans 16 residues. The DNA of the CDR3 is TGCGCCAGCAGCCTAACGACACAATTAAGACCCGCCGAGCAGTACTTC. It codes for CASSLTTQLRPAEQYF.

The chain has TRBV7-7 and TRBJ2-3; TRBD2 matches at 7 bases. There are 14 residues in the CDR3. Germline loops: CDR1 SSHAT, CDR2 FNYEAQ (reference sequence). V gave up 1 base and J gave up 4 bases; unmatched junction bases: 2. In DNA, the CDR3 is TGTGCCAGCAGCTTAGGGAGCGGGGCAGATACGCAGTATTTT. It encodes CASSLGSGADTQYF.

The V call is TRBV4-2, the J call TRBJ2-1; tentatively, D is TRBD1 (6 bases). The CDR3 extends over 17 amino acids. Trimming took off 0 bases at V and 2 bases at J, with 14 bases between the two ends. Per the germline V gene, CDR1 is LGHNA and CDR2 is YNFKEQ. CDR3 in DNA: TGTGCCAGCAGCCAAGACTCACCATGGGACACCTACAATGAGCAGTTCTTC. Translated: CASSQDSPWDTYNEQFF.

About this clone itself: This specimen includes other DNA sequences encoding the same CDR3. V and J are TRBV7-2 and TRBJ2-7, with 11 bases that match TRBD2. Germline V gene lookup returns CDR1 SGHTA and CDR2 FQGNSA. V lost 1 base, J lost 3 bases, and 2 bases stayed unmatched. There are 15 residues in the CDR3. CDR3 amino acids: CASSLGLAGGYEQYF. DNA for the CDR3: TGTGCCAGCAGCTTAGGTCTAGCGGGAGGCTACGAGCAGTACTTC.